The present entry profiles one T cell receptor beta chain with its context. The antigen remains unidentified. This sample is part of a study of cytotoxic CD8 clonotypes in ibrutinib-treated CLL. Study findings and constraints: Increased clonality at ibrutinib response gave way to a return toward baseline at progression. Public clonotypes, an uncommon group, contracted or remained stable on treatment.

Clones were read by immunoSEQ multiplex PCR, and TCRdb kept only the in-frame ones, dropping some. Of almost 250,000 clones listed, under 75% are singletons. V lost 3 bases and J lost 5, with 10 bases in between. CDR1 is ENHRY, CDR2 SYGVKD, per germline. The CDR3 runs 13 residues. The TCR originated in a human donor with chronic lymphocytic leukemia. Sequencing was performed on PBMCs, taken after 24 months of ibrutinib treatment. The rearrangement uses TRBV10-3 and TRBJ2-5, with D uncertain. CDR3 protein: CAISDWVGETQYF. The CDR3 DNA follows: TGTGCCATCAGTGATTGGGTTGGGGAGACCCAGTACTTC.